This T cell receptor beta chain comes out of a study of blood T cell repertoires in COVID-19. Turning to the study itself: PBMCs, B-cell-depleted T cells, or T cells were the source of the cDNA or gDNA that made up the material.

V was clipped by 5 bases and J by 3 bases; unmatched bases: 7. This CDR3 is built from 16 residues. The germline V gene encodes CDR1 LNHDA and CDR2 SQIVND (reference sequence). This clone was detected a few times. Sequencing was performed with immunoSEQ multiplex PCR; in TCRdb, only in-frame clones are kept and a portion is missing. Found here are under 200,000 clones, more than 75% of them singletons; the top ten hold about 6.5%. V gene TRBV19 combines with J gene TRBJ2-1; 10 bases line up with TRBD2. What was sequenced was peripheral blood. The receptor comes from a middle-aged woman with COVID-19, enrolled during active disease. CDR3 amino acids: CASSLGTSVLYNEQFF. CDR3 coding DNA: TGTGCCAGTAGTTTAGGGACTAGCGTACTCTACAATGAGCAGTTCTTC.